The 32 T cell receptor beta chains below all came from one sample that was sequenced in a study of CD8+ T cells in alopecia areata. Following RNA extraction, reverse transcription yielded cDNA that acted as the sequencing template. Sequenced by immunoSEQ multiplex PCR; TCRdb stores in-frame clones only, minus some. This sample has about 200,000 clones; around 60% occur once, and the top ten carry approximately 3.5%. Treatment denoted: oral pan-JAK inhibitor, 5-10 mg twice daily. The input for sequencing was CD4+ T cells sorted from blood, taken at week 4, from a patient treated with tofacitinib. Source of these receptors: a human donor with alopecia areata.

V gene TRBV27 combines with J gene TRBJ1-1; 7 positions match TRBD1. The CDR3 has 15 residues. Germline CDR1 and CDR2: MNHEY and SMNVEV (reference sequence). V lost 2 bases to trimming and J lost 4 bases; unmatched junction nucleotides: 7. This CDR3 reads CASSLGGGLGTEAFF. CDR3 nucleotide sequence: TGTGCCAGCAGTTTAGGAGGGGGCCTGGGCACTGAAGCTTTCTTT.

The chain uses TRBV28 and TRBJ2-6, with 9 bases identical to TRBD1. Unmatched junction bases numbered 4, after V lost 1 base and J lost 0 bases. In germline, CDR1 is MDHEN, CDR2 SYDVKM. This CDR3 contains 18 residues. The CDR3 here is CASSLFRTGVSGANVLTF. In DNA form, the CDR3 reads TGTGCCAGCAGTTTATTTCGGACAGGGGTCTCTGGGGCCAACGTCCTGACTTTC.

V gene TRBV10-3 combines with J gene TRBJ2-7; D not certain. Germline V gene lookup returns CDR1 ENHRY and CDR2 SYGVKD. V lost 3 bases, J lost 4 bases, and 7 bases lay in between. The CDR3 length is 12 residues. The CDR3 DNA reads TGTGCCATCAGTGAAACAAATTACGAGCAGTACTTC. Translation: CAISETNYEQYF.

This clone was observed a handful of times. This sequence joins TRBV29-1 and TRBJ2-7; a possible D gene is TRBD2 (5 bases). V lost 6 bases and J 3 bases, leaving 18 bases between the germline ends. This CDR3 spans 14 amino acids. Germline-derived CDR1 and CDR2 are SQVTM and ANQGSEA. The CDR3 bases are TGCAGCGTACCACGAGGGCAGGTCTACTACGAGCAGTACTTC. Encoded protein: CSVPRGQVYYEQYF.

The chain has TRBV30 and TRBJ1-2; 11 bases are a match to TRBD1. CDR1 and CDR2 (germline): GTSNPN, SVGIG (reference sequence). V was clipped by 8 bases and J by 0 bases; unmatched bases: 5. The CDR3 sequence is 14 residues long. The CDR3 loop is CALGQGAANYGYTF. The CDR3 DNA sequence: TGTGCCCTAGGACAGGGGGCAGCTAACTATGGCTACACCTTC. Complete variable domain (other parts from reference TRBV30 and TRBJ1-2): SQTIHQWPATLVQPVGSPLSLECTVEGTSNPNLYWYRQAAGRGLQLLFYSVGIGQISSEVPQNLSASRPQDRQFILSSKKLLLSDSGFYLCALGQGAANYGYTFGSGTRLTVV.

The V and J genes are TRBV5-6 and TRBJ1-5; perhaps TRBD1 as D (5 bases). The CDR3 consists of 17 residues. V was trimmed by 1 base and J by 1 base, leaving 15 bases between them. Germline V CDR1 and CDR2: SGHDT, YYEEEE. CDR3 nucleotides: TGTGCCAGCAGCTTGACGGCAGGGTATAGGAGCAATCAGCCCCAGCATTTT. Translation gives CASSLTAGYRSNQPQHF. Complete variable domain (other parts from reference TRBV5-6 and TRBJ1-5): DAGVTQSPTHLIKTRGQQVTLRCSPKSGHDTVSWYQQALGQGPQFIFQYYEEEERQRGNFPDRFSGHQFPNYSSELNVNALLLGDSALYLCASSLTAGYRSNQPQHFGDGTRLSIL.

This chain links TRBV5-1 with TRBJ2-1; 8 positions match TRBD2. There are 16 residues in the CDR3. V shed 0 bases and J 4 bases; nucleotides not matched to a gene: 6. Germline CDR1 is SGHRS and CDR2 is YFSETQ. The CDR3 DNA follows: TGCGCCAGCAGCTTGGTGGGTAGCGGGGCATACAATGAGCAGTTCTTC. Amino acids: CASSLVGSGAYNEQFF.

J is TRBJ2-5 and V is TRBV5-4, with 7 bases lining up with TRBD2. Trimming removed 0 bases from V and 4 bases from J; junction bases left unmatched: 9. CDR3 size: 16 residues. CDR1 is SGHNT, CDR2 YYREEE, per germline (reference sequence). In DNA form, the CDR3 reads TGTGCCAGCAGCTTGGACGGACTAGAATGGGGAGAGACCCAGTACTTC. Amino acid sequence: CASSLDGLEWGETQYF.

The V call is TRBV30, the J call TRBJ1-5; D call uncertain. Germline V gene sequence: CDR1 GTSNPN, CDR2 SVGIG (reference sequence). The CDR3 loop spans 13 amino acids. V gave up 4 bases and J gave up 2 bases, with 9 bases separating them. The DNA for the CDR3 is TGTGCCTGGAATAGGGATGGCAATCAGCCCCAGCATTTT. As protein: CAWNRDGNQPQHF.

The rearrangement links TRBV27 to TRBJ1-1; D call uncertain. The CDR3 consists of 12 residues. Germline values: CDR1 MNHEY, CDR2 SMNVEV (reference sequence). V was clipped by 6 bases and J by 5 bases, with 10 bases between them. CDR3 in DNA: TGTGCCAGCAGGGACCGGATTACTGAAGCTTTCTTT. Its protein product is CASRDRITEAFF.

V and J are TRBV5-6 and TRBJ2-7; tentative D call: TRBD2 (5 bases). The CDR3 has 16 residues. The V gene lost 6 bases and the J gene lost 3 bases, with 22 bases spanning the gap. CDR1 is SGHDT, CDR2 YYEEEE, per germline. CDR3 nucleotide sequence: TGTGCCAGCACCCCGCAAGGAGGCCGCCTTTTCTACGAGCAGTACTTC. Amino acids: CASTPQGGRLFYEQYF.

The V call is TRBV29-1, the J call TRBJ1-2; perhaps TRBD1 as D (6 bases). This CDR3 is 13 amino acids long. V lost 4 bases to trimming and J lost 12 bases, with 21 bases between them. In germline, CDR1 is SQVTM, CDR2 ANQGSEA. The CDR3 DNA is TGCAGCGTTGCACAGACAGGACCTGAGAAGCACACCTTC. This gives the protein CSVAQTGPEKHTF.

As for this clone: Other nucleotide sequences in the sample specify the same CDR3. The CDR3 spells CASSFLYEQYF. The CDR3 DNA reads TGTGCCAGCAGCTTCCTCTACGAGCAGTACTTC. The V gene is TRBV7-9, the J gene TRBJ2-7; unclear D gene. CDR3 length: 11 residues. Germline V gives CDR1 SEHNR, CDR2 FQNEAQ (reference sequence). Trimming stripped 3 bases from V and 3 bases from J, with 3 bases between.

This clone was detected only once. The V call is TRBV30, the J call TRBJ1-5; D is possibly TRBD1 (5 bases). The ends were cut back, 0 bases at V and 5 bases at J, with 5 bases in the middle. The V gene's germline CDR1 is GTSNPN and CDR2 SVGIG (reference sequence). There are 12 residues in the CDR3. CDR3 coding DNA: TGTGCCTGGAGTGTAGGGGATCAGCCCCAGCATTTT. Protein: CAWSVGDQPQHF.

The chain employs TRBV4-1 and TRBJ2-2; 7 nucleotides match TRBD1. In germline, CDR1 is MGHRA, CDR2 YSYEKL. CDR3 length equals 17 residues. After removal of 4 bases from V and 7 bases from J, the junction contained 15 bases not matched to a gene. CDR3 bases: TGCGCCAGCAGCCCGGGACAGTCAAGTTATCGGGTCGGGGAGCTGTTTTTT. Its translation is CASSPGQSSYRVGELFF.

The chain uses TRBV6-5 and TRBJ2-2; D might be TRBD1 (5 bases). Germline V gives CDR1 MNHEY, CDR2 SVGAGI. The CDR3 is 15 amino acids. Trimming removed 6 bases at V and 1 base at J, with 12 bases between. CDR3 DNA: TGTGCCAGCAGGGCATGGGGCAAGAACACCGGGGAGCTGTTTTTT. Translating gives CASRAWGKNTGELFF.

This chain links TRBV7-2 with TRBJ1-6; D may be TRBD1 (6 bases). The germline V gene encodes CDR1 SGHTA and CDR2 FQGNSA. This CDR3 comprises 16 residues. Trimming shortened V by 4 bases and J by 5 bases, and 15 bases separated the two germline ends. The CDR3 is CASSYSRDNHNSPLHF. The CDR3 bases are TGTGCCAGCAGCTACTCCCGGGACAATCATAATTCACCCCTCCACTTT.

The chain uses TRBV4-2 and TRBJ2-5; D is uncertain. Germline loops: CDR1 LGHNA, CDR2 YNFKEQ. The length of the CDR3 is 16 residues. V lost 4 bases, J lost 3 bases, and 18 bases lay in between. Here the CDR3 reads CASSPGRSGSKETQYF. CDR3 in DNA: TGTGCCAGCAGCCCCGGCCGTTCGGGCTCCAAAGAGACCCAGTACTTC.

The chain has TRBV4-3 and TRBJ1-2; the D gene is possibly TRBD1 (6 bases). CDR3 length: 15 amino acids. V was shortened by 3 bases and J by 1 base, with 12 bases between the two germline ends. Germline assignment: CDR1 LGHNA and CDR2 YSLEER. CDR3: CASSQGAVVNYGYTF. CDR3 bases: TGCGCCAGCAGCCAGGGGGCCGTTGTTAACTATGGCTACACCTTC.

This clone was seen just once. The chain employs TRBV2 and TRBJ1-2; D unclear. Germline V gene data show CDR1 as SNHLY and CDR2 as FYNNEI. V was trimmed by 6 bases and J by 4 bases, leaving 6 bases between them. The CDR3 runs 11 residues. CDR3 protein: CASRPLYGYTF. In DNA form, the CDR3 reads TGTGCCAGCAGGCCCCTCTATGGCTACACCTTC.

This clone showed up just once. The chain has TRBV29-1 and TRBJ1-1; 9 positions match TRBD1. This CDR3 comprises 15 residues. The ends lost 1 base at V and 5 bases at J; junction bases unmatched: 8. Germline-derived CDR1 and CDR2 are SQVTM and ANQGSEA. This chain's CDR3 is CSVEGAGTGWTEAFF. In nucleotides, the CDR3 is TGCAGCGTTGAAGGTGCCGGGACAGGGTGGACTGAAGCTTTCTTT. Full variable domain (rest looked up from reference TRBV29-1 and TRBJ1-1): SAVISQKPSRDICQRGTSLTIQCQVDSQVTMMFWYRQQPGQSLTLIATANQGSEATYESGFVIDKFPISRPNLTFSTLTVSNMSPEDSSIYLCSVEGAGTGWTEAFFGQGTRLTVV.

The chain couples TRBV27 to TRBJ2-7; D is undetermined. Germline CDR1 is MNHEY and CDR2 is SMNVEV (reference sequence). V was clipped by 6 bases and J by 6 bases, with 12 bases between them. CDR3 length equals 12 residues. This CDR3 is CASSRSPLEQYF. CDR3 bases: TGTGCCAGCAGCCGGTCTCCTCTCGAGCAGTACTTC.

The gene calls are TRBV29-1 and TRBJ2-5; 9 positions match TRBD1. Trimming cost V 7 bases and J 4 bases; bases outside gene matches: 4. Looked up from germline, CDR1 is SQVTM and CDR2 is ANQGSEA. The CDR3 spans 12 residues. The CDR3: CSATTGGETQYF. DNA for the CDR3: TGCAGCGCCACGACAGGGGGAGAGACCCAGTACTTC.

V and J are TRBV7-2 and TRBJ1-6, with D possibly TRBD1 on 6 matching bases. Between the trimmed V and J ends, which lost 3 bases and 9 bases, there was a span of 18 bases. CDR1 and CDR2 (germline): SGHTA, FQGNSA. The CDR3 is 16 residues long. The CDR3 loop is CASSLSSGAASSPLHF. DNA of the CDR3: TGTGCCAGCAGCTTGTCCTCAGGGGCTGCGAGTTCACCCCTCCACTTT.

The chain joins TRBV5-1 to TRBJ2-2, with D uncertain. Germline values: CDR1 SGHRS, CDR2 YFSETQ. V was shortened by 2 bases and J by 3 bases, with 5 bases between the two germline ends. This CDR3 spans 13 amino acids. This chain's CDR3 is CASSLTDTGELFF. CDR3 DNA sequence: TGCGCCAGCAGCTTAACAGACACCGGGGAGCTGTTTTTT. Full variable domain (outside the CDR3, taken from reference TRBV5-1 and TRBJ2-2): KAGVTQTPRYLIKTRGQQVTLSCSPISGHRSVSWYQQTPGQGLQFLFEYFSETQRNKGNFPGRFSGRQFSNSRSEMNVSTLELGDSALYLCASSLTDTGELFFGEGSRLTVL.

CDR3 amino acids: CASSLVESSTDTQYF. The CDR3 region has the DNA TGCGCCAGCAGCTTGGTTGAAAGTAGCACAGATACGCAGTATTTT. This chain joins TRBV5-1 and TRBJ2-3; no firm D call. The V end was cut by 0 bases, the J end by 0 bases, with 8 bases between. This CDR3 contains 15 residues. CDR1 SGHRS and CDR2 YFSETQ come from the germline V gene.

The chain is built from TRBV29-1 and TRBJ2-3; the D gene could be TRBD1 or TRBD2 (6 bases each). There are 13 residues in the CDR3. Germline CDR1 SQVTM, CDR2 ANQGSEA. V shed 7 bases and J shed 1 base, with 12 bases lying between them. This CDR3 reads CSGTGTRTDTQYF. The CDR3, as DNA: TGCAGCGGTACAGGGACTCGCACAGATACGCAGTATTTT.

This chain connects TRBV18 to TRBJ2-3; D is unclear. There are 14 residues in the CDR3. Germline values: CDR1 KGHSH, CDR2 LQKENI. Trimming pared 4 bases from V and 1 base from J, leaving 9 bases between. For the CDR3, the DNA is TGTGCCAGCTCACAGCTAATGGGCACAGATACGCAGTATTTT. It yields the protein CASSQLMGTDTQYF.

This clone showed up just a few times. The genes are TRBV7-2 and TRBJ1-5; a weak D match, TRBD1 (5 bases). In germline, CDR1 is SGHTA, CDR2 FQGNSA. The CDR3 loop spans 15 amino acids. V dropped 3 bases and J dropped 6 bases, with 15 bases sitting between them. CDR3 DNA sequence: TGTGCCAGCAGCTTTGCCCAGGGATTAGGTCAGCCCCAGCATTTT. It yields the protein CASSFAQGLGQPQHF.

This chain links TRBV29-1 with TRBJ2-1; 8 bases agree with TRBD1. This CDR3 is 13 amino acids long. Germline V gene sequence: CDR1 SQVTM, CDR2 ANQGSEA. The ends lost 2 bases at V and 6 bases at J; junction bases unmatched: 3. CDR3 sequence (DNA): TGCAGCGTTGAAAAGGACAGGGCCAATGAGCAGTTCTTC. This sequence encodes CSVEKDRANEQFF.

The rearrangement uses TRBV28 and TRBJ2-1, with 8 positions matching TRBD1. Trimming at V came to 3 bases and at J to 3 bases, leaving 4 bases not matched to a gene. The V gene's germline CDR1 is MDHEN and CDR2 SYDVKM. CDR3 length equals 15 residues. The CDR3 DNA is TGTGCCAGCAGTTTGGGGACAGGCGACTACAATGAGCAGTTCTTC. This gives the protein CASSLGTGDYNEQFF.

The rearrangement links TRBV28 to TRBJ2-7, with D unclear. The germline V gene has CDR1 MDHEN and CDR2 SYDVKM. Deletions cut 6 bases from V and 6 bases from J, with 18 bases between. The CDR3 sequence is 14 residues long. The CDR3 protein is CASSALDRTGEQYF. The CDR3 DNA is TGTGCCAGCAGCGCCCTCGACCGGACGGGCGAGCAGTACTTC.